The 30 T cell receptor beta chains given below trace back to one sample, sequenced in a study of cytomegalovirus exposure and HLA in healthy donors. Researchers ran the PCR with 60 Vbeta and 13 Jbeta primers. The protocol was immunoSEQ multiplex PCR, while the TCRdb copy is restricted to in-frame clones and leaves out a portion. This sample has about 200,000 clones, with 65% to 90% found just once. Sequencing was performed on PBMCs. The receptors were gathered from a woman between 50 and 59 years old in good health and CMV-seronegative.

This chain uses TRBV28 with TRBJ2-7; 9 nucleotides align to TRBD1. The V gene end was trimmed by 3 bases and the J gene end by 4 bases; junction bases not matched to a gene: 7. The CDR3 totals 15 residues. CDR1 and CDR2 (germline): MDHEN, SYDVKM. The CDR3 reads CASSFQGTGRYEQYF. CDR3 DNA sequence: TGTGCCAGCAGTTTTCAGGGGACAGGGAGGTACGAGCAGTACTTC. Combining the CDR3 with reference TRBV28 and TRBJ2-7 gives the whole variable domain DVKVTQSSRYLVKRTGEKVFLECVQDMDHENMFWYRQDPGLGLRLIYFSYDVKMKEKGDIPEGYSVSREKKERFSLILESASTNQTSMYLCASSFQGTGRYEQYFGPGTRLTVT.

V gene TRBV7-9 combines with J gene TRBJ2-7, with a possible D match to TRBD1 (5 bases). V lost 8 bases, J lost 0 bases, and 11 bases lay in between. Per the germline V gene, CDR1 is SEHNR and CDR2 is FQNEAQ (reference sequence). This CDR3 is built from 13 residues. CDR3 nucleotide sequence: TGTGCCAGCTCAGGGCTGAGCTCCTACGAGCAGTACTTC. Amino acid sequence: CASSGLSSYEQYF. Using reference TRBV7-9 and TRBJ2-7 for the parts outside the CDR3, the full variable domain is DTGVSQNPRHKITKRGQNVTFRCDPISEHNRLYWYRQTLGQGPEFLTYFQNEAQLEKSRLLSDRFSAERPKGSFSTLEIQRTEQGDSAMYLCASSGLSSYEQYFGPGTRLTVT.

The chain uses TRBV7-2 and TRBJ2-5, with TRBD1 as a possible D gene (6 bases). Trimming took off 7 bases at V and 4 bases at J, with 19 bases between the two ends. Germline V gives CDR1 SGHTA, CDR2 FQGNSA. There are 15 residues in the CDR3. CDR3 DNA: TGTGCCAGCACCTCCGGTGGGCAGGGGAGAGAGACCCAGTACTTC. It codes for CASTSGGQGRETQYF.

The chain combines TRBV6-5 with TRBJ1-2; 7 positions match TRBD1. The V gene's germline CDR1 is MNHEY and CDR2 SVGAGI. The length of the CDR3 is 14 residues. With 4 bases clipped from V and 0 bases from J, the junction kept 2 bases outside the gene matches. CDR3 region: CASSFGTANYGYTF. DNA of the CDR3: TGTGCCAGCAGTTTCGGGACAGCTAACTATGGCTACACCTTC.

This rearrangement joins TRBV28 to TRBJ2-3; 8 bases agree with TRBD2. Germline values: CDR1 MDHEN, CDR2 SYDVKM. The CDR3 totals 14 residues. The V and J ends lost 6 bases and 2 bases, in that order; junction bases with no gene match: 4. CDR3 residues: CASSGLAVTDTQYF. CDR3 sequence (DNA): TGTGCCAGCAGCGGACTAGCTGTCACAGATACGCAGTATTTT.

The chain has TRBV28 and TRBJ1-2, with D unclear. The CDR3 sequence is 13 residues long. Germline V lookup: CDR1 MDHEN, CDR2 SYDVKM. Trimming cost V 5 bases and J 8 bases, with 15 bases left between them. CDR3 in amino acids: CASSLTLARGYTF. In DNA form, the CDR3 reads TGTGCCAGCAGTCTGACACTCGCACGAGGCTACACCTTC.

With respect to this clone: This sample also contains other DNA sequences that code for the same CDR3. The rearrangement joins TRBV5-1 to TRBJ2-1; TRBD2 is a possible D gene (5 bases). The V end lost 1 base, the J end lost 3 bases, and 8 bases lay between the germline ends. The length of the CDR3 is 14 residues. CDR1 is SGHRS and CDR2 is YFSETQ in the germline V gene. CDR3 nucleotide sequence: TGCGCCAGCAGCTTGAGCGGAGGCTACAATGAGCAGTTCTTC. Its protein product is CASSLSGGYNEQFF.

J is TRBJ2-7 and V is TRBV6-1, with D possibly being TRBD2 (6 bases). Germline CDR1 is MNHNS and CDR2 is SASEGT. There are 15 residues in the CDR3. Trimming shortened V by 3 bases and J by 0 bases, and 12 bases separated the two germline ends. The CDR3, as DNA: TGTGCCAGCAGTGAGATAGCGGAGAGCTCCTACGAGCAGTACTTC. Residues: CASSEIAESSYEQYF.

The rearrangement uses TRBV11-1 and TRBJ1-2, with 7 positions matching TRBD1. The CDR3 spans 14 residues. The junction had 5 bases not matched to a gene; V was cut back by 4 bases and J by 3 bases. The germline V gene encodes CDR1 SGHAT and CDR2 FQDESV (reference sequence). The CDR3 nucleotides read TGTGCCAGCAGCTCACTCCAGGGGGACTATGGCTACACCTTC. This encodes CASSSLQGDYGYTF.

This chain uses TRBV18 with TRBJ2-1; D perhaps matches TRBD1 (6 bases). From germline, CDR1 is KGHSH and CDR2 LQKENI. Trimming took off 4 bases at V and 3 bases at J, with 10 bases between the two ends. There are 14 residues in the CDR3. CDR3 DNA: TGTGCCAGCTCACGGAAGGGGGTCTACAATGAGCAGTTCTTC. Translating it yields CASSRKGVYNEQFF.

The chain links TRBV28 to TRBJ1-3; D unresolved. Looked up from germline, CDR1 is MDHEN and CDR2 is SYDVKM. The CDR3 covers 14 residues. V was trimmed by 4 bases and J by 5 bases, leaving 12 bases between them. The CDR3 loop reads CASSSRVRRNTIYF. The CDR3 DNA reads TGTGCCAGCAGTTCCCGGGTCAGAAGAAACACCATATATTTT. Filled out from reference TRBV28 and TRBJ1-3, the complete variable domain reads DVKVTQSSRYLVKRTGEKVFLECVQDMDHENMFWYRQDPGLGLRLIYFSYDVKMKEKGDIPEGYSVSREKKERFSLILESASTNQTSMYLCASSSRVRRNTIYFGEGSWLTVV.

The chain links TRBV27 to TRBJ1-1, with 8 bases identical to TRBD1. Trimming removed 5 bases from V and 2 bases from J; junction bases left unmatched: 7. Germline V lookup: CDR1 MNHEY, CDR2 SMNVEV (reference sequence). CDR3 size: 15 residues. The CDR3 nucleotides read TGTGCCAGCAGTCTCCTAGGACAGGGTAACACTGAAGCTTTCTTT. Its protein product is CASSLLGQGNTEAFF.

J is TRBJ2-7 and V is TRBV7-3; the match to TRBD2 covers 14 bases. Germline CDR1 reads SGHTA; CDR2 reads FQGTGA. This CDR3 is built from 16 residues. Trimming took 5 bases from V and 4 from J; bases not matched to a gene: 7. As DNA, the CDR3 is TGTGCCAGCAGCCCCGGGACTAGCGGGAGTCTTTACGAGCAGTACTTC. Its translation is CASSPGTSGSLYEQYF.

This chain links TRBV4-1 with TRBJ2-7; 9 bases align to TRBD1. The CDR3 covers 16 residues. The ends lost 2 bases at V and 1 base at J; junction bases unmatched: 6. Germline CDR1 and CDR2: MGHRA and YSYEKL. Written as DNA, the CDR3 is TGCGCCAGCAGCCAACGTGCCGGGACAGGGTCCTACGAGCAGTACTTC. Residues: CASSQRAGTGSYEQYF.

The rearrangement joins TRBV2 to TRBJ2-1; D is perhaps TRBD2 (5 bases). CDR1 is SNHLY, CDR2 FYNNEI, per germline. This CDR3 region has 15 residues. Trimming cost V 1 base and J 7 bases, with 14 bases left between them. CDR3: CASSEDGIPGNEQFF. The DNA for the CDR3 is TGTGCCAGCAGTGAAGACGGGATACCGGGTAATGAGCAGTTCTTC.

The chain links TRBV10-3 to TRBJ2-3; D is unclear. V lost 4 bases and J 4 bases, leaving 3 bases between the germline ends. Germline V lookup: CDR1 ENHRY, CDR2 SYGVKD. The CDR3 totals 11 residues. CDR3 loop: CAISAADTQYF. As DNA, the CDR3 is TGTGCCATCAGTGCGGCAGATACGCAGTATTTT.

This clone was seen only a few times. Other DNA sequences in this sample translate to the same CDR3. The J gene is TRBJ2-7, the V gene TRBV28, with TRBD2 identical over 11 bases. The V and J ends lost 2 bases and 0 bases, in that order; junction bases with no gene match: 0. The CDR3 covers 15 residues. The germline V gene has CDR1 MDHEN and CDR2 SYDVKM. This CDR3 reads CASSLGTSGSYEQYF. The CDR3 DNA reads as TGTGCCAGCAGTTTAGGGACTAGCGGCTCCTACGAGCAGTACTTC.

CDR3 DNA sequence: TGTGCCAGTAGAAAACTAGCGGTCGAGACCCGAAGCACAGATACGCAGTATTTT. Protein product: CASRKLAVETRSTDTQYF. This sequence joins TRBV27 and TRBJ2-3, with 8 nucleotides matching TRBD2. Germline V lookup: CDR1 MNHEY, CDR2 SMNVEV (reference sequence). The V segment lost 9 bases and the J segment 0 bases; nucleotides outside the gene matches: 17. The CDR3 covers 18 residues.

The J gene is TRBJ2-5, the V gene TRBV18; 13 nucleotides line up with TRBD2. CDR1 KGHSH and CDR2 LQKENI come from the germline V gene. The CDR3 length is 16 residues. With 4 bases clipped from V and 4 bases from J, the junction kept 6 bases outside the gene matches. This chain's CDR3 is CASSQAGTSGTETQYF. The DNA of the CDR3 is TGTGCCAGCTCACAAGCCGGGACTAGCGGGACAGAGACCCAGTACTTC.

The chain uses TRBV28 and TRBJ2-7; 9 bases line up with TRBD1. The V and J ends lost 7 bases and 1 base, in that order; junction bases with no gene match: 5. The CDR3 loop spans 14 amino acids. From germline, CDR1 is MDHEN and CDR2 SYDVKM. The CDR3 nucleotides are TGTGCCAGCAACACAGGGGGCAGATCCTACGAGCAGTACTTC. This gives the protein CASNTGGRSYEQYF.

The CDR3 region is CASSNWPGQGGYEQYF. The DNA of the CDR3 is TGTGCCAGCAGTAACTGGCCGGGACAGGGTGGATACGAGCAGTACTTC. V is TRBV6-6 and J is TRBJ2-7; 9 nucleotides match TRBD1. V shed 5 bases, J shed 4 bases, and the junction held 12 bases outside the gene matches. This CDR3 is 16 amino acids long. Germline values: CDR1 MNHNY, CDR2 SVGAGI (reference sequence).

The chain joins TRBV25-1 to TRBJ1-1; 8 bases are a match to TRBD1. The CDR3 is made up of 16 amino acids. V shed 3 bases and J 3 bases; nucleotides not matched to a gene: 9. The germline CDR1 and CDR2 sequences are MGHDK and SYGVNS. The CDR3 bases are TGTGCCAGCAGTGAGGTCAGGGGGCCCATAGACACTGAAGCTTTCTTT. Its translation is CASSEVRGPIDTEAFF.

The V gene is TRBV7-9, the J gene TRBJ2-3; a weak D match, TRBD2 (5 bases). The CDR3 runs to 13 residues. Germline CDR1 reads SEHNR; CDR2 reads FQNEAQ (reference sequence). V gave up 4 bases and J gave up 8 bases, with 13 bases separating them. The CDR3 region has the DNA TGTGCCAGCAGCTCTATTAGCGAGCCTACGCAGTATTTT. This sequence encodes CASSSISEPTQYF.

In DNA, the CDR3 is TGTGCCAGCGTTGCTAGTTACGAGCAGTACTTC. Translated, it gives CASVASYEQYF. The chain links TRBV6-1 to TRBJ2-7; D gene unclear. The CDR3 runs 11 residues. The germline gives CDR1 MNHNS, CDR2 SASEGT. The V end lost 8 bases, the J end lost 4 bases, and 9 bases lay between the germline ends.

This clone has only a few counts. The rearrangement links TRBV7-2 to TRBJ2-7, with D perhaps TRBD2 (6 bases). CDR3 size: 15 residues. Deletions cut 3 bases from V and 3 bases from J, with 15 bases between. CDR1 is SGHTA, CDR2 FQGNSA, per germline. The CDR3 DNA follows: TGTGCCAGCAGCTTTCCCTCCGGGGGAGACTACGAGCAGTACTTC. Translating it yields CASSFPSGGDYEQYF.

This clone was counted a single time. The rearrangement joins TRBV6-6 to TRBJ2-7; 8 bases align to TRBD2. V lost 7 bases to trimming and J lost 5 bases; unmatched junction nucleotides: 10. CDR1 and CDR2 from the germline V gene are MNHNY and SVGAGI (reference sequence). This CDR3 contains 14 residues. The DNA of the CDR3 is TGTGCCAGCAAGAGCCCGGGAGGGGCCCACGAGCAGTACTTC. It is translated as CASKSPGGAHEQYF.

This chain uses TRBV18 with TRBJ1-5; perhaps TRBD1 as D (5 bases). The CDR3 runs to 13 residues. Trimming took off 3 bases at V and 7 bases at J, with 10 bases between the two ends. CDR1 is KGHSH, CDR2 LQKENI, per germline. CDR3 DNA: TGTGCCAGCTCACCCGAGAGACAGCAGCCCCAGCATTTT. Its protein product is CASSPERQQPQHF.

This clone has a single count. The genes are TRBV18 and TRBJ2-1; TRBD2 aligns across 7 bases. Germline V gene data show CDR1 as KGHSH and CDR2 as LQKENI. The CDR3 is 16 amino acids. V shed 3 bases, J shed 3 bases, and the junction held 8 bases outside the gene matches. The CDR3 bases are TGTGCCAGCTCACCCCGAGCGGGAACAGGCTACAATGAGCAGTTCTTC. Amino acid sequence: CASSPRAGTGYNEQFF.

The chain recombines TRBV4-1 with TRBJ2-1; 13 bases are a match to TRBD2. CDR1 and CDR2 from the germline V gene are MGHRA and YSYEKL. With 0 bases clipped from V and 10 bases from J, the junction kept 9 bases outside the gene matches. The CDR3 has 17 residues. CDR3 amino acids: CASSQDPRTSGRMEQFF. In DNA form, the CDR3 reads TGCGCCAGCAGCCAAGATCCCCGGACTAGCGGGAGAATGGAGCAGTTCTTC.

CDR3 coding DNA: TGTGCCAGCTCACCGCTACTAGTGTCTAGAGATACGCAGTATTTT. It codes for CASSPLLVSRDTQYF. The chain links TRBV18 to TRBJ2-3; perhaps TRBD2 as D (5 bases). Germline V gene sequence: CDR1 KGHSH, CDR2 LQKENI. Trimming took 3 bases from V and 5 from J, leaving 15 bases between them. CDR3 length equals 15 residues.